One and the same sample provided the 13 T cell receptor beta chains below, sequenced in a study of vaccination and CD4 T cells after COVID-19. The antigens for these receptors are not known. Regarding treatment: approximately 10-day PBMC culture with coronavirus spike peptide pools or control peptides (ViraFEST assay). During the years 2011-2018, before the COVID-19 pandemic, the unexposed donor's CD4+ T cells were collected. Researchers used the Oncomine TCR Beta short-read assay to sequence DNA from cultured CD4+ T cells. In TCRdb, the PCR reads were re-called with MiXCR into one record per CDR3 protein. The data hold 9,600 or so distinct CDR3 sequences, with 40% to 50% observed a single time. What was sequenced was CD4+ T cells from blood, cultured in vitro. The receptors here all came from a human donor in good health.

The CDR3 nucleotides read TGTGCCAGCAGCCAAGATAGGGTCCTTGAAGCTTTCTTT. Protein sequence: CASSQDRVLEAFF. This sequence joins TRBV14 and TRBJ1-1, with D unresolved. The V gene lost 0 bases and the J gene lost 7 bases, with 9 bases spanning the gap. Per the germline V gene, CDR1 is SGHDN and CDR2 is FVKESK. The CDR3 runs to 13 residues.

This sequence joins TRBV6-5 and TRBJ2-1, with 12 bases matching TRBD2. This CDR3 is 19 amino acids long. The V gene's germline CDR1 is MNHEY and CDR2 SVGAGI. J lost 6 bases, V lost 4 bases, and 16 bases had no gene match. CDR3 in amino acids: CASSFRLRTSGNAGNEQFF. CDR3 DNA: TGTGCCAGCAGTTTCCGCCTCCGGACTAGCGGGAATGCAGGCAATGAGCAGTTCTTC.

The chain employs TRBV18 and TRBJ1-5; D unclear. The CDR3 is 15 amino acids. Germline values: CDR1 KGHSH, CDR2 LQKENI. V lost 2 bases and J lost 3, with 11 bases in between. CDR3 nucleotides: TGTGCCAGCTCACCAGTCGGAGCTACCAATCAGCCCCAGCATTTT. Protein: CASSPVGATNQPQHF.

The rearrangement links TRBV7-8 to TRBJ1-1; a weak D match, TRBD1 (5 bases). The CDR3 sequence is 15 residues long. Trimming removed 4 bases at V and 0 bases at J, with 12 bases between. Germline V gene data show CDR1 as SGHVS and CDR2 as FQNEAQ. The CDR3 loop reads CASSYQGQLNTEAFF. CDR3 DNA: TGTGCCAGCAGCTACCAGGGTCAGCTGAACACTGAAGCTTTCTTT.

This clonotype was seen only a few times. This sequence joins TRBV7-8 and TRBJ2-3; TRBD1 matches at 10 bases. The CDR3 loop spans 20 amino acids. Germline V gene lookup returns CDR1 SGHVS and CDR2 FQNEAQ. Losses at the gene ends were 2 bases for V and 2 bases for J; bases not matched to a gene: 16. CDR3 residues: CASSLKAWTGGTGITDTQYF. DNA of the CDR3: TGTGCCAGCAGCTTAAAGGCTTGGACAGGGGGAACGGGGATCACAGATACGCAGTATTTT. Filled out from reference TRBV7-8 and TRBJ2-3, the complete variable domain reads GAGVSQSPRYKVAKRGQDVALRCDPISGHVSLFWYQQALGQGPEFLTYFQNEAQLDKSGLPSDRFFAERPEGSVSTLKIQRTQQEDSAVYLCASSLKAWTGGTGITDTQYFGPGTRLTVL.

The chain uses TRBV19 and TRBJ2-3, with TRBD2 matching over 10 bases. The CDR3 runs 17 residues. Per the germline V gene, CDR1 is LNHDA and CDR2 is SQIVND (reference sequence). J was trimmed by 2 bases and V by 3 bases; bases with no gene match: 8. The CDR3 DNA sequence: TGTGCCAGTAGTATCCCAATAGCGGGAGGCTTCACAGATACGCAGTATTTT. Translating it yields CASSIPIAGGFTDTQYF.

This clonotype turned up a few times. This rearrangement joins TRBV2 to TRBJ2-3; D may be TRBD2 (5 bases). Trimming took 6 bases from V and 5 from J, leaving 12 bases between them. Germline V CDR1 and CDR2: SNHLY, FYNNEI. This CDR3 region has 13 residues. The CDR3 DNA is TGTGCCAGCAGGTCGGGAAACGGAGATACGCAGTATTTT. Translated, it gives CASRSGNGDTQYF. Looking up the rest from reference TRBV2 and TRBJ2-3 gives the full variable domain: EPEVTQTPSHQVTQMGQEVILRCVPISNHLYFYWYRQILGQKVEFLVSFYNNEISEKSEIFDDQFSVERPDGSNFTLKIRSTKLEDSAMYFCASRSGNGDTQYFGPGTRLTVL.

This clonotype has just a few counts. The chain combines TRBV7-2 with TRBJ1-1; D unclear. The CDR3 is 14 residues long. Germline CDR1 and CDR2: SGHTA and FQGNSA. Trimming removed 2 bases from V and 8 bases from J, with 15 bases in between. The CDR3 loop is CASSLRGYGQEAFF. CDR3 sequence (DNA): TGTGCCAGCAGCTTACGAGGGTACGGCCAGGAAGCTTTCTTT.

The chain links TRBV25-1 to TRBJ1-6; D perhaps matches TRBD1 (6 bases). V lost 8 bases to trimming and J lost 7 bases, with 15 bases between them. CDR1 MGHDK and CDR2 SYGVNS come from the germline V gene. The CDR3 has 14 amino acids. CDR3: CASLSGGLNSPLHF. In nucleotides, the CDR3 is TGTGCCAGCCTATCCGGGGGGCTGAATTCACCCCTCCACTTT.

The chain has TRBV19 and TRBJ1-1; tentatively, D is TRBD1 (5 bases). The V and J ends lost 6 bases and 4 bases respectively, with 18 bases between them. Germline-derived CDR1 and CDR2 are LNHDA and SQIVND (reference sequence). The CDR3 is 15 residues long. CDR3: CASSHGGGWVTEAFF. The CDR3 DNA follows: TGTGCCAGTAGCCACGGGGGGGGTTGGGTCACTGAAGCTTTCTTT.

The chain has TRBV27 and TRBJ2-3; the match to TRBD2 covers 8 bases. This CDR3 contains 15 residues. Trimming took 3 bases from V and 6 from J; bases not matched to a gene: 8. Germline-derived CDR1 and CDR2 are MNHEY and SMNVEV (reference sequence). The CDR3 reads CASSFWGTRLDTQYF. The CDR3, as DNA: TGTGCCAGCAGTTTTTGGGGGACTAGACTCGATACGCAGTATTTT.

V and J are TRBV7-8 and TRBJ1-2; D perhaps matches TRBD1 (6 bases). V dropped 1 base and J dropped 2 bases, with 17 bases sitting between them. This CDR3 has 17 residues. From germline, CDR1 is SGHVS and CDR2 FQNEAQ. CDR3 nucleotide sequence: TGTGCCAGCAGCTTAGGCCGGACAGCATGGGTCAACTATGGCTACACCTTC. Residues: CASSLGRTAWVNYGYTF.

In its sample, this clonotype was seen once. The V and J genes are TRBV6-2 or TRBV6-3 and TRBJ2-1; 10 positions match TRBD2. V lost 7 bases to trimming and J lost 6 bases; unmatched junction nucleotides: 6. The CDR3 covers 14 residues. Germline CDR1 and CDR2: MNHEY and SVGEGT. The CDR3 here is CASNPRLAGNEQFF. Here the CDR3 DNA reads TGTGCCAGCAACCCGCGACTAGCGGGCAATGAGCAGTTCTTC.